The rows below give T cell receptor beta chains drawn from one sample of a study. The method was immunoSEQ multiplex PCR; TCRdb's version includes in-frame clones alone and lacks a portion of them. Here the sample spans some 70,000 clones, 93% being singletons. The specimen sequenced was PBMCs. All receptors come from a man aged 40-49 years with rheumatoid arthritis. Each CDR3 is given with its conserved first and last residue. Fields, in order: V gene, D gene, clone size, CDR3 length, J gene, CDR3 protein, CDR3 DNA. D genes are given only for firm matches. Expanded clones are given a class, and other clones once, few, many or no size at all.

V gene: TRBV4-2
D gene: TRBD2
clone size: -
CDR3 length: 18
J gene: TRBJ2-4
CDR3 protein: CASSHGWVAGGNINIQYF
CDR3 DNA: TGTGCCAGCAGCCACGGATGGGTAGCGGGGGGGAACATAAACATTCAGTACTTC

V gene: TRBV9
D gene: -
clone size: -
CDR3 length: 14
J gene: TRBJ2-1
CDR3 protein: CASSVNPPIGEQFF
CDR3 DNA: TGTGCCAGCAGCGTAAACCCCCCGATTGGTGAGCAGTTCTTC

V gene: TRBV27
D gene: TRBD2
clone size: -
CDR3 length: 15
J gene: TRBJ2-7
CDR3 protein: CASSLASGGTYEQYF
CDR3 DNA: TGTGCCAGCAGTCTTGCTAGCGGGGGGACTTACGAGCAGTACTTC

V gene: TRBV10-3
D gene: TRBD1
clone size: -
CDR3 length: 14
J gene: TRBJ1-1
CDR3 protein: CAISETGGDTEAFF
CDR3 DNA: TGTGCCATCAGTGAGACAGGGGGGGACACTGAAGCTTTCTTT

V gene: TRBV5-4
D gene: TRBD1
clone size: -
CDR3 length: 17
J gene: TRBJ2-6
CDR3 protein: CASSLGGQGFGANVLTF
CDR3 DNA: TGTGCCAGCAGCTTGGGTGGACAGGGTTTTGGGGCCAACGTCCTGACTTTC

V gene: TRBV3-1/TRBV3-2
D gene: -
clone size: -
CDR3 length: 13
J gene: TRBJ2-1
CDR3 protein: CASSHSVGNEQFF
CDR3 DNA: TGTGCCAGCAGCCATAGTGTGGGGAATGAGCAGTTCTTC

V gene: TRBV6-2/TRBV6-3
D gene: -
clone size: -
CDR3 length: 14
J gene: TRBJ2-5
CDR3 protein: CASSYLLYLETQYF
CDR3 DNA: TGTGCCAGCAGTTACCTGTTGTACTTGGAGACCCAGTACTTC

V gene: TRBV2
D gene: -
clone size: -
CDR3 length: 16
J gene: TRBJ2-7
CDR3 protein: CASSERGLRDIYEQYF
CDR3 DNA: TGTGCCAGCAGTGAACGGGGGTTAAGGGACATCTACGAGCAGTACTTC

V gene: TRBV21-1
D gene: -
clone size: -
CDR3 length: 16
J gene: TRBJ2-3
CDR3 protein: CASSKASGASTDTQYF
CDR3 DNA: TGTGCCAGCAGCAAAGCGTCTGGGGCTAGCACAGATACGCAGTATTTT

V gene: TRBV30
D gene: TRBD1
clone size: -
CDR3 length: 15
J gene: TRBJ1-2
CDR3 protein: CAWLLAGTGVSGYTF
CDR3 DNA: TGTGCCTGGCTACTTGCCGGGACAGGGGTCTCTGGCTACACCTTC

V gene: TRBV5-4
D gene: -
clone size: -
CDR3 length: 14
J gene: TRBJ1-1
CDR3 protein: CASSLIPPGDEAFF
CDR3 DNA: TGTGCCAGCAGCTTGATCCCCCCGGGAGATGAAGCTTTCTTT

V gene: TRBV19
D gene: -
clone size: -
CDR3 length: 15
J gene: TRBJ2-3
CDR3 protein: CASSIRRLSTDTQYF
CDR3 DNA: TGTGCCAGTAGTATAAGGCGGTTGAGCACAGATACGCAGTATTTT

V gene: TRBV7-8
D gene: -
clone size: -
CDR3 length: 12
J gene: TRBJ2-7
CDR3 protein: CASSTRTLEQYF
CDR3 DNA: TGTGCCAGCAGCACTCGGACTCTTGAGCAGTACTTC

V gene: TRBV29-1
D gene: TRBD2
clone size: -
CDR3 length: 16
J gene: TRBJ2-3
CDR3 protein: CSADSGGSWSTDTQYF
CDR3 DNA: TGCAGCGCCGATAGCGGGGGGTCTTGGAGCACAGATACGCAGTATTTT

V gene: TRBV19
D gene: -
clone size: -
CDR3 length: 14
J gene: TRBJ1-1
CDR3 protein: CASSRTGDDTEAFF
CDR3 DNA: TGTGCCAGTAGTAGAACAGGAGATGACACTGAAGCTTTCTTT

V gene: TRBV18
D gene: -
clone size: -
CDR3 length: 13
J gene: TRBJ1-3
CDR3 protein: CASSPGSGNTIYF
CDR3 DNA: TGTGCCAGCTCACCGGGTTCCGGAAACACCATATATTTT

V gene: TRBV29-1
D gene: -
clone size: -
CDR3 length: 11
J gene: TRBJ1-1
CDR3 protein: CSVAANTEAFF
CDR3 DNA: TGCAGCGTGGCGGCTAACACTGAAGCTTTCTTT

V gene: TRBV19
D gene: -
clone size: -
CDR3 length: 15
J gene: TRBJ1-5
CDR3 protein: CASSPSGNSNQPQHF
CDR3 DNA: TGTGCCAGTAGTCCCTCGGGAAATAGCAATCAGCCCCAGCATTTT

V gene: TRBV7-3
D gene: TRBD2
clone size: -
CDR3 length: 15
J gene: TRBJ2-5
CDR3 protein: CASSLRGSDQETQYF
CDR3 DNA: TGTGCCAGCAGCTTACGCGGGAGCGACCAAGAGACCCAGTACTTC

V gene: TRBV7-9
D gene: -
clone size: -
CDR3 length: 14
J gene: TRBJ1-1
CDR3 protein: CASSRIRDDTEAFF
CDR3 DNA: TGTGCCAGCAGCAGGATCAGGGATGACACTGAAGCTTTCTTT

V gene: TRBV29-1
D gene: -
clone size: -
CDR3 length: 12
J gene: TRBJ2-7
CDR3 protein: CSVGQISYEQYF
CDR3 DNA: TGCAGCGTAGGACAGATCTCCTACGAGCAGTACTTC

V gene: TRBV3-1/TRBV3-2
D gene: -
clone size: -
CDR3 length: 12
J gene: TRBJ1-4
CDR3 protein: CASSQDRRGLFF
CDR3 DNA: TGTGCCAGCAGCCAAGACAGAAGAGGGCTGTTTTTT

V gene: TRBV7-6
D gene: -
clone size: -
CDR3 length: 15
J gene: TRBJ1-3
CDR3 protein: CASSADRGPGNTIYF
CDR3 DNA: TGTGCCAGCAGCGCCGATAGGGGCCCTGGAAACACCATATATTTT

V gene: TRBV3-1/TRBV3-2
D gene: -
clone size: once
CDR3 length: 14
J gene: TRBJ1-6
CDR3 protein: CASSQGVYNSPLHF
CDR3 DNA: TGTGCCAGCAGCCAAGGGGTCTATAATTCACCCCTCCACTTT

V gene: TRBV15
D gene: -
clone size: -
CDR3 length: 16
J gene: TRBJ1-4
CDR3 protein: CATSTTTGLLNEKLFF
CDR3 DNA: TGTGCCACCAGCACAACAACGGGACTCTTAAATGAAAAACTGTTTTTT

V gene: TRBV5-4
D gene: -
clone size: -
CDR3 length: 14
J gene: TRBJ1-1
CDR3 protein: CASSLMTGGTEAFF
CDR3 DNA: TGTGCCAGCAGCCTAATGACAGGAGGCACTGAAGCTTTCTTT

V gene: TRBV19
D gene: -
clone size: -
CDR3 length: 13
J gene: TRBJ1-2
CDR3 protein: CASSIETQYGYTF
CDR3 DNA: TGTGCCAGTAGTATAGAAACGCAGTATGGCTACACCTTC

V gene: TRBV19
D gene: -
clone size: -
CDR3 length: 14
J gene: TRBJ1-5
CDR3 protein: CASSPRLPNQPQHF
CDR3 DNA: TGTGCCAGTAGTCCCCGGCTCCCCAATCAGCCCCAGCATTTT

V gene: TRBV3-1/TRBV3-2
D gene: TRBD2
clone size: once
CDR3 length: 14
J gene: TRBJ2-1
CDR3 protein: CASSPKWASGEQFF
CDR3 DNA: TGTGCCAGCAGCCCCAAGTGGGCTAGCGGGGAGCAGTTCTTC

V gene: TRBV7-6
D gene: -
clone size: -
CDR3 length: 17
J gene: TRBJ2-3
CDR3 protein: CASSHLNLGFPTDTQYF
CDR3 DNA: TGTGCCAGCAGCCATCTCAACCTGGGATTTCCCACAGATACGCAGTATTTT

V gene: TRBV27
D gene: TRBD2
clone size: -
CDR3 length: 16
J gene: TRBJ2-2
CDR3 protein: CASSYVGGRGTGELFF
CDR3 DNA: TGTGCCAGCAGTTACGTGGGCGGGAGGGGCACCGGGGAGCTGTTTTTT

V gene: TRBV7-9
D gene: TRBD2
clone size: once
CDR3 length: 16
J gene: TRBJ2-5
CDR3 protein: CASSLTTSGGVETQYF
CDR3 DNA: TGTGCCAGCAGCTTGACGACTAGCGGGGGTGTTGAGACCCAGTACTTC

V gene: TRBV4-3
D gene: -
clone size: -
CDR3 length: 15
J gene: TRBJ1-2
CDR3 protein: CASSPRSLANYGYTF
CDR3 DNA: TGCGCCAGCAGCCCCCGTAGCTTGGCTAACTATGGCTACACCTTC

V gene: TRBV10-3
D gene: -
clone size: -
CDR3 length: 14
J gene: TRBJ2-3
CDR3 protein: CAISGPYGGDTQYF
CDR3 DNA: TGTGCCATCAGTGGGCCGTATGGGGGAGATACGCAGTATTTT

V gene: TRBV6-2/TRBV6-3
D gene: -
clone size: -
CDR3 length: 14
J gene: TRBJ2-3
CDR3 protein: CASSYGGVSDTQYF
CDR3 DNA: TGTGCCAGCAGTTATGGGGGAGTCTCAGATACGCAGTATTTT

V gene: TRBV30
D gene: -
clone size: -
CDR3 length: 19
J gene: TRBJ1-6
CDR3 protein: CAWSVRWPGLSSYNSPLHF
CDR3 DNA: TGTGCCTGGAGTGTCAGGTGGCCCGGGCTATCCTCCTATAATTCACCCCTCCACTTT

V gene: TRBV11-1
D gene: -
clone size: -
CDR3 length: 16
J gene: TRBJ1-3
CDR3 protein: CASSWGPGRSADTIYF
CDR3 DNA: TGTGCCAGCAGCTGGGGCCCCGGGCGCAGCGCGGACACCATATATTTT

V gene: TRBV27
D gene: -
clone size: -
CDR3 length: 13
J gene: TRBJ1-2
CDR3 protein: CASSPGRTRGYTF
CDR3 DNA: TGTGCCAGCAGTCCGGGGCGTACGCGTGGCTACACCTTC

V gene: TRBV20-1
D gene: -
clone size: -
CDR3 length: 11
J gene: TRBJ2-1
CDR3 protein: CSAALASEQFF
CDR3 DNA: TGCAGTGCGGCTTTAGCTAGTGAGCAGTTCTTC

V gene: TRBV28
D gene: -
clone size: -
CDR3 length: 16
J gene: TRBJ1-6
CDR3 protein: CASIFTGSSYNSPLHF
CDR3 DNA: TGTGCCAGCATTTTTACAGGGAGCTCCTATAATTCACCCCTCCACTTT

V gene: TRBV11-2
D gene: -
clone size: -
CDR3 length: 14
J gene: TRBJ2-7
CDR3 protein: CASSRDVSPYEQYF
CDR3 DNA: TGTGCCAGCAGCCGGGACGTTTCCCCCTACGAGCAGTACTTC

V gene: TRBV7-9
D gene: TRBD1
clone size: -
CDR3 length: 14
J gene: TRBJ1-4
CDR3 protein: CASSLGQGKEKLFF
CDR3 DNA: TGTGCCAGCAGCTTGGGACAGGGGAAGGAAAAACTGTTTTTT

V gene: TRBV28
D gene: -
clone size: few
CDR3 length: 15
J gene: TRBJ1-1
CDR3 protein: CASRSPGAVNTEAFF
CDR3 DNA: TGTGCCAGCAGATCTCCCGGGGCAGTGAACACTGAAGCTTTCTTT

V gene: TRBV9
D gene: TRBD2
clone size: once
CDR3 length: 15
J gene: TRBJ2-4
CDR3 protein: CASSVVPGAGDIQYF
CDR3 DNA: TGTGCCAGCAGCGTAGTCCCGGGAGCGGGGGACATTCAGTACTTC

V gene: TRBV9
D gene: -
clone size: -
CDR3 length: 17
J gene: TRBJ2-1
CDR3 protein: CASSVGGQARSYNEQFF
CDR3 DNA: TGTGCCAGCAGCGTTGGGGGGCAGGCCCGATCCTACAATGAGCAGTTCTTC

V gene: TRBV5-1
D gene: -
clone size: -
CDR3 length: 15
J gene: TRBJ2-1
CDR3 protein: CASSLGGSSYNEQFF
CDR3 DNA: TGCGCCAGCAGCTTGGGAGGAAGCTCCTACAATGAGCAGTTCTTC

V gene: TRBV12-3/TRBV12-4
D gene: -
clone size: -
CDR3 length: 12
J gene: TRBJ1-2
CDR3 protein: CASRTGLYGYTF
CDR3 DNA: TGTGCCAGCAGGACAGGTCTGTATGGCTACACCTTC

V gene: TRBV19
D gene: TRBD2
clone size: -
CDR3 length: 16
J gene: TRBJ2-1
CDR3 protein: CASSTLVAGGLDEQFF
CDR3 DNA: TGTGCCAGTAGTACCCTCGTAGCGGGAGGGTTAGATGAGCAGTTCTTC

V gene: TRBV19
D gene: TRBD1
clone size: -
CDR3 length: 15
J gene: TRBJ1-5
CDR3 protein: CASSNPTGDRRPQHF
CDR3 DNA: TGTGCCAGTAGTAACCCAACAGGGGATAGGCGGCCCCAGCATTTT

V gene: TRBV4-2
D gene: -
clone size: -
CDR3 length: 16
J gene: TRBJ1-2
CDR3 protein: CASSQDPRRLNYGYTF
CDR3 DNA: TGTGCCAGCAGCCAAGATCCCAGGCGACTTAACTATGGCTACACCTTC

V gene: TRBV6-7
D gene: TRBD1
clone size: -
CDR3 length: 14
J gene: TRBJ1-2
CDR3 protein: CASVRDSDNYGYTF
CDR3 DNA: TGTGCCAGCGTCCGGGACAGCGATAACTATGGCTACACCTTC

V gene: TRBV6-5
D gene: -
clone size: -
CDR3 length: 15
J gene: TRBJ2-7
CDR3 protein: CASSTRREGPYEQYF
CDR3 DNA: TGTGCCAGCAGTACGAGGAGGGAAGGGCCCTACGAGCAGTACTTC

V gene: TRBV12-3/TRBV12-4
D gene: -
clone size: once
CDR3 length: 12
J gene: TRBJ1-5
CDR3 protein: CASSLEVQPQHF
CDR3 DNA: TGTGCCAGCAGCTTAGAGGTTCAGCCCCAGCATTTT